The 30 T cell receptor beta chains in this list originate from one sample, sequenced in a study of patients and donors after allogeneic stem cell transplantation. TCRdb reanalysed the RT-PCR reads using MiXCR and keeps one entry per CDR3 protein. The sample has 200,000 to 250,000 distinct CDR3 sequences, 11% to 15% seen once. Material for sequencing was blood, either unsorted or a sorted T cell fraction (not recorded which). These receptor sequences come from a human donor who was either an allogeneic HSCT recipient or a stem cell or donor lymphocyte infusion donor (not recorded which). It is not recorded whose cells these are; they may come from a transplant donor.

This clonotype turned up a few times. The V call is TRBV2, the J call TRBJ1-1; 8 nucleotides match TRBD1. This CDR3 has 15 residues. Trimming at V came to 2 bases and at J to 2 bases, leaving 4 bases not matched to a gene. Looked up from germline, CDR1 is SNHLY and CDR2 is FYNNEI. CDR3 nucleotide sequence: TGTGCCAGCAGTGAATCAGGGGGCATTAACACTGAAGCTTTCTTT. Translation: CASSESGGINTEAFF. Filled out from reference TRBV2 and TRBJ1-1, the complete variable domain reads EPEVTQTPSHQVTQMGQEVILRCVPISNHLYFYWYRQILGQKVEFLVSFYNNEISEKSEIFDDQFSVERPDGSNFTLKIRSTKLEDSAMYFCASSESGGINTEAFFGQGTRLTVV.

This clonotype was seen ten or more times. V gene TRBV29-1 combines with J gene TRBJ1-1; TRBD1 is a possible D gene (6 bases). CDR3 size: 16 residues. The ends were cut back, 5 bases at V and 1 base at J, with 20 bases in the middle. The germline V gene encodes CDR1 SQVTM and CDR2 ANQGSEA. CDR3 sequence reads: CSVRNSGHGPNTEAFF. CDR3 sequence (DNA): TGCAGCGTTCGGAATTCGGGACATGGGCCGAACACTGAAGCTTTCTTT.

This clonotype was seen repeatedly, ten times or more. The chain employs TRBV5-1 and TRBJ2-5; D call uncertain. V lost 1 base and J 2 bases, leaving 12 bases between the germline ends. Germline CDR1 and CDR2: SGHRS and YFSETQ. The CDR3 loop spans 15 amino acids. CDR3 DNA: TGCGCCAGCAGCTTGAACGTCGGGCAGCAAGAGACCCAGTACTTC. Amino acids: CASSLNVGQQETQYF. The full variable domain, its missing parts supplied by reference TRBV5-1 and TRBJ2-5, is KAGVTQTPRYLIKTRGQQVTLSCSPISGHRSVSWYQQTPGQGLQFLFEYFSETQRNKGNFPGRFSGRQFSNSRSEMNVSTLELGDSALYLCASSLNVGQQETQYFGPGTRLLVL.

The count of this clonotype is one. The gene calls are TRBV5-1 and TRBJ2-5, with TRBD1 matching 7 bases. The CDR3 has 13 residues. V trimming: 3 bases; J trimming: 9 bases; junction bases outside the gene matches: 8. Germline values: CDR1 SGHRS, CDR2 YFSETQ. CDR3 nucleotide sequence: TGCGCCAGCAGCTCGAACGACAGGGCGCCCCAGTACTTC. Amino acid sequence: CASSSNDRAPQYF.

The chain is built from TRBV18 and TRBJ2-2, with 12 bases fitting TRBD2. CDR3 size: 17 residues. V lost 5 bases, J lost 1 base, and 5 bases stayed unmatched. In germline, CDR1 is KGHSH, CDR2 LQKENI. The CDR3 DNA is TGTGCCAGCTCAGCACGGACTAGCGGGATGAACACCGGGGAGCTGTTTTTT. Translating it yields CASSARTSGMNTGELFF.

This rearrangement joins TRBV6-1 to TRBJ1-2, with unresolved D. Germline loops: CDR1 MNHNS, CDR2 SASEGT. The length of the CDR3 is 14 residues. Trimming left V 10 bases short and J 3 bases short, with 18 bases between. This chain's CDR3 is CATHGRPIDYGYTF. The CDR3 nucleotides read TGTGCCACACACGGCCGGCCCATCGACTATGGCTACACCTTC.

The chain employs TRBV20-1 and TRBJ1-1, with D perhaps matching TRBD1 (5 bases). The CDR3 extends over 12 amino acids. The germline V gene has CDR1 DFQATT and CDR2 SNEGSKA (reference sequence). This CDR3 reads CFRQRVNTEAFF. CDR3 in DNA: TGCTTCCGACAGCGGGTGAACACTGAAGCTTTCTTT.

The chain couples TRBV12-3 or TRBV12-4 to TRBJ2-3, with a tentative D call TRBD1 (6 bases). The V end lost 8 bases, the J end lost 3 bases, and 12 bases lay between the germline ends. This CDR3 comprises 13 residues. The DNA for the CDR3 is TGTGCCAGCTGGGGGCACGGGACAGATACGCAGTATTTT. It specifies CASWGHGTDTQYF.

As for this clonotype: A far larger clone is one nucleotide away, so this likely arose from a read error. V usage is TRBV2 and J usage is TRBJ2-7; D not resolved. CDR1 and CDR2 from the germline V gene are SNHLY and FYNNEI. Between the trimmed V and J ends, which lost 6 bases and 1 base, there was a span of 7 bases. The CDR3 is 12 amino acids. CDR3 nucleotide sequence: TGTGCCAGCAGACAAGGGTCCTACGAGCAGTACTTC. This encodes CASRQGSYEQYF.

This clonotype was observed a few times. The chain couples TRBV6-1 to TRBJ1-5; D gene ambiguous. The CDR3 consists of 15 residues. The V gene's germline CDR1 is MNHNS and CDR2 SASEGT. Trimming left V 2 bases short and J 4 bases short, with 12 bases between. The CDR3 DNA follows: TGTGCCAGCAGTGAAAATGACGATCAAAATCAGCCCCAGCATTTT. It yields the protein CASSENDDQNQPQHF.

The CDR3 DNA reads as TGTGCCAGCAGTCCCCCCTACAGGACTGAGCAGTTCTTC. The encoded protein is CASSPPYRTEQFF. The chain combines TRBV28 with TRBJ2-1; D possibly corresponds to TRBD1 (5 bases). The CDR3 length is 13 residues. V was pared by 5 bases and J by 9 bases, with 14 bases between. The germline V gene encodes CDR1 MDHEN and CDR2 SYDVKM. The entire variable domain, with the rest obtained from reference TRBV28 and TRBJ2-1, is as follows: DVKVTQSSRYLVKRTGEKVFLECVQDMDHENMFWYRQDPGLGLRLIYFSYDVKMKEKGDIPEGYSVSREKKERFSLILESASTNQTSMYLCASSPPYRTEQFFGPGTRLTVL.

This clonotype has only a few counts. The chain has TRBV28 and TRBJ1-1; 7 bases fit TRBD1. Germline V gives CDR1 MDHEN, CDR2 SYDVKM. This CDR3 spans 14 amino acids. The ends lost 4 bases at V and 5 bases at J; junction bases unmatched: 7. CDR3 nucleotides: TGTGCCAGCAGTTCTCTGACAGGGAAGACTGAAGCTTTCTTT. Its translation is CASSSLTGKTEAFF.

This clonotype was detected many times. CDR3 region: CASSLGTSGQETQYF. For the CDR3, the DNA is TGTGCCAGCAGCTTAGGGACTAGCGGCCAAGAGACCCAGTACTTC. The rearrangement links TRBV11-2 to TRBJ2-5, with TRBD2 identical over 10 bases. The CDR3 runs 15 residues. Germline assignment: CDR1 SGHAT and CDR2 FQNNGV. V gave up 1 base and J gave up 1 base; unmatched junction bases: 0.

The chain has TRBV18 and TRBJ1-3; no reliable D call. The CDR3 sequence is 12 residues long. Germline V gives CDR1 KGHSH, CDR2 LQKENI. The ends were cut back, 5 bases at V and 4 bases at J, with 6 bases in the middle. The CDR3, as DNA: TGTGCCAGCTCAAAAAGGGGAAACACCATATATTTT. Its translation is CASSKRGNTIYF.

This clonotype was detected only a few times. Compared with germline, one end of the junction differs, possibly owing to a read error. The V gene is TRBV18, the J gene TRBJ1-1; D ambiguous. From germline, CDR1 is KGHSH and CDR2 LQKENI. The CDR3 loop spans 13 amino acids. CDR3 in DNA: TGTGCCAGCTCCCAGAAGGACCGCACTGAAGTTTTCTTT. Residues: CASSQKDRTEVFF.

This clonotype occurred a few times. V usage is TRBV11-2 and J usage is TRBJ1-5; perhaps TRBD1 as D (5 bases). The CDR3 has 15 amino acids. Germline loops: CDR1 SGHAT, CDR2 FQNNGV. The V and J ends lost 5 bases and 3 bases respectively, with 14 bases between them. Here the CDR3 reads CASSTLDSPNQPQHF. The CDR3 region has the DNA TGTGCCAGCAGCACCCTAGACAGTCCCAATCAGCCCCAGCATTTT.

This clonotype was recorded a few times. The gene calls are TRBV12-3 or TRBV12-4 and TRBJ2-7, with D possibly matching TRBD1 (5 bases). The CDR3 totals 13 residues. V shed 7 bases and J shed 1 base, with 11 bases lying between them. The CDR3 DNA follows: TGTGCCAGCATTGGGCAGGGATCCTACGAGCAGTACTTC. This encodes CASIGQGSYEQYF.

In its sample, this clonotype was seen a few times. This chain joins TRBV4-3 and TRBJ1-6; 8 positions agree with TRBD1. The CDR3 contains 16 residues. Losses at the gene ends were 4 bases for V and 9 bases for J; bases not matched to a gene: 11. Germline CDR1 and CDR2: LGHNA and YSLEER. The CDR3 DNA is TGCGCCAGCAGCCGGGACAGGACAGGGACCAGTTCACCCCTCCACTTT. Its translation: CASSRDRTGTSSPLHF.

The table lists this clonotype with a few counts. The chain has TRBV9 and TRBJ2-2; D gene unclear. Trimming took off 3 bases at V and 1 base at J, with 4 bases between the two ends. Germline assignment: CDR1 SGDLS and CDR2 YYNGEE. The CDR3 length is 13 residues. The CDR3 DNA sequence: TGTGCCAGCAGCGCCGTGAACACCGGGGAGCTGTTTTTT. It is translated as CASSAVNTGELFF.

This chain joins TRBV5-6 and TRBJ1-2; a possible D gene is TRBD1 (5 bases). The germline V and J ends were trimmed by 4 bases and 4 bases, with 17 bases remaining between them. CDR3 size: 15 residues. CDR1 SGHDT and CDR2 YYEEEE come from the germline V gene. CDR3 sequence reads: CASSPDGQGSYGYTF. In nucleotides, the CDR3 is TGTGCCAGCAGCCCCGATGGGCAGGGCAGCTATGGCTACACCTTC.

This clonotype has ten or more counts. The chain links TRBV27 to TRBJ1-6; D remains unclear. The CDR3 has 15 residues. Germline values: CDR1 MNHEY, CDR2 SMNVEV (reference sequence). The V and J ends lost 6 bases and 5 bases respectively, with 14 bases between them. CDR3 sequence reads: CASRPPGTNNSPLHF. The CDR3 DNA follows: TGTGCCAGCAGGCCACCCGGAACGAATAATTCACCCCTCCACTTT.

At least ten counts were recorded for this clonotype. This chain connects TRBV7-6 to TRBJ1-2; 9 bases map to TRBD1. Germline CDR1 reads SGHVS; CDR2 reads FNYEAQ. The J segment lost 7 bases and the V segment lost 2 bases, leaving 2 bases of the junction unmatched. The CDR3 is 13 residues long. In nucleotides, the CDR3 is TGTGCCAGCAGCTTATGGGACAGGGCTGGCTACACCTTC. Its translation is CASSLWDRAGYTF. Full variable domain (outside the CDR3, taken from reference TRBV7-6 and TRBJ1-2): GAGVSQSPRYKVTKRGQDVALRCDPISGHVSLYWYRQALGQGPEFLTYFNYEAQQDKSGLPNDRFSAERPEGSISTLTIQRTEQRDSAMYRCASSLWDRAGYTFGSGTRLTVV.

This rearrangement joins TRBV5-1 to TRBJ2-3, with D possibly TRBD1 on 5 matching bases. The CDR3 has 14 residues. Germline CDR1 SGHRS, CDR2 YFSETQ. Trimming left V 4 bases short and J 6 bases short, with 15 bases between. The CDR3 protein is CASSPGHVEDTQYF. In DNA, the CDR3 is TGCGCCAGCAGCCCCGGACACGTCGAGGATACGCAGTATTTT. Full variable domain (missing parts from reference TRBV5-1 and TRBJ2-3): KAGVTQTPRYLIKTRGQQVTLSCSPISGHRSVSWYQQTPGQGLQFLFEYFSETQRNKGNFPGRFSGRQFSNSRSEMNVSTLELGDSALYLCASSPGHVEDTQYFGPGTRLTVL.

The chain couples TRBV6-5 to TRBJ1-6, with D maybe TRBD1 (6 bases). This CDR3 is built from 16 residues. CDR1 MNHEY and CDR2 SVGAGI come from the germline V gene. Deletions cut 0 bases from V and 5 bases from J, with 11 bases between. DNA of the CDR3: TGTGCCAGCAGTTACTCGACGGCAGGGGATAATTCACCCCTCCACTTT. Protein: CASSYSTAGDNSPLHF.

At least ten counts were recorded for this clonotype. The gene calls are TRBV7-2 and TRBJ2-7; the D is unclear. Germline assignment: CDR1 SGHTA and CDR2 FQGNSA. V was cut by 5 bases and J by 1 base, with 3 bases left in between. This CDR3 is 11 amino acids long. CDR3 coding DNA: TGTGCCAGCAGCCGATCCTACGAGCAGTACTTC. Protein: CASSRSYEQYF.

This chain uses TRBV14 with TRBJ2-5, with 8 bases that match TRBD1. Germline CDR1 SGHDN, CDR2 FVKESK. The CDR3 is 15 residues long. V shed 3 bases, J shed 4 bases, and the junction held 7 bases outside the gene matches. CDR3: CASSQGQGAGETQYF. CDR3 in DNA: TGTGCCAGCAGCCAGGGTCAGGGGGCTGGAGAGACCCAGTACTTC.

V and J are TRBV20-1 and TRBJ2-5; possible D gene TRBD2, 5 bases. The CDR3 is made up of 16 amino acids. Per the germline V gene, CDR1 is DFQATT and CDR2 is SNEGSKA (reference sequence). V gave up 0 bases and J gave up 4 bases, with 18 bases separating them. CDR3 nucleotide sequence: TGCAGTGCTAGAGAGCCGCGATTGAGCAGCGGAGAGACCCAGTACTTC. Translation gives CSAREPRLSSGETQYF.

Details on this clonotype: This clone may be a read error of a much larger clone one base away. The V and J genes are TRBV4-2 and TRBJ1-1; 8 positions agree with TRBD1. This CDR3 has 16 amino acids. The germline CDR1 and CDR2 sequences are LGHNA and YNFKEQ. The V and J ends lost 4 bases and 4 bases, in that order; junction bases with no gene match: 11. The CDR3 spells CASSPRDRIGCTEAFF. The CDR3 region has the DNA TGTGCCAGCAGCCCCCGGGACAGGATCGGGTGCACTGAAGCTTTCTTT.

The V call is TRBV7-3, the J call TRBJ2-1; tentatively, D is TRBD1 or TRBD2 (5 bases each). Germline V CDR1 and CDR2: SGHTA, FQGTGA. The V end lost 5 bases, the J end lost 5 bases, and 13 bases lay between the germline ends. The CDR3 spans 14 residues. The CDR3 DNA follows: TGTGCCAGCAGCCGAAGTGGGGACCACAATGAGCAGTTCTTC. Protein product: CASSRSGDHNEQFF.

This rearrangement joins TRBV7-2 to TRBJ2-7; D is possibly TRBD2 (5 bases). The germline V gene encodes CDR1 SGHTA and CDR2 FQGNSA. V was cut by 3 bases and J by 3 bases, with 15 bases left in between. The CDR3 consists of 15 residues. CDR3: CASSLTGKVNYEQYF. The CDR3 DNA reads as TGTGCCAGCAGCTTGACCGGGAAGGTGAACTACGAGCAGTACTTC.